This is a list of T cell receptor beta chains from one sample in a study of cytomegalovirus exposure and HLA in healthy donors. TCRdb keeps only in-frame clones here, not all; method: immunoSEQ multiplex PCR. This table holds approximately 140,000 clones, roughly 86% found once. The material sequenced was PBMCs. Every receptor here comes from a woman aged 30 to 39 in good health and CMV-seronegative. Both conserved end residues are part of each CDR3. Each record gives: clone size, J gene, D gene, V gene, CDR3 DNA, CDR3 protein. A D gene is named only where the DNA matches it firmly. Size values are once, few and many counts, or a class for expanded clones, and some rows have none.

>once|TRBJ2-7|TRBD1|TRBV29-1
TGCAGCGTTTTTGGGGGACAGGGGGCCGACGAGCAGTACTTC
CSVFGGQGADEQYF
>NA|TRBJ2-7|TRBD2|TRBV6-4
TGTGCCAGCAGTGACCTGGGACTAGCGGGCGAGCAGTACTTC
CASSDLGLAGEQYF
>NA|TRBJ1-6|NA|TRBV6-5
TGTGCCAGCAACAGCGGGAATTCACCCCTCCACTTT
CASNSGNSPLHF
>NA|TRBJ1-5|NA|TRBV18
TGTGCCAGCTCCCCCGCAGGGCCCAATCAGCCCCAGCATTTT
CASSPAGPNQPQHF
>NA|TRBJ1-4|NA|TRBV2
TGTGCGACAACCAAAGAGACTAATGAAAAACTGTTTTTT
CATTKETNEKLFF
>NA|TRBJ1-6|TRBD1|TRBV2
TGTGCCAGCAGAGAAGGACAGGCTTATAATTCACCCCTCCACTTT
CASREGQAYNSPLHF
>NA|TRBJ1-2|TRBD1|TRBV7-6
TGTGCCAGCAGTCCTAGTCTAGGGGGCGGGTATGGCTACACCTTC
CASSPSLGGGYGYTF
>NA|TRBJ1-5|NA|TRBV2
TGTGCCAGCAGCCACCGGGGGTGGGTCCCTCAGCCCCAGCATTTT
CASSHRGWVPQPQHF
>few|TRBJ1-1|NA|TRBV5-1
TGCGCCAGCAGCCCGCCGGACAGTCTCACTGAAGCTTTCTTT
CASSPPDSLTEAFF
>NA|TRBJ1-6|NA|TRBV7-8
TGTGCCAGCACCTCGCAGAATAATTCACCCCTCCACTTT
CASTSQNNSPLHF
>NA|TRBJ2-7|NA|TRBV5-6
TGTGCCAGCAGCCGCGGGACGCGGTTATACGAGCAGTACTTC
CASSRGTRLYEQYF
>NA|TRBJ2-7|TRBD1|TRBV18
TGTGCCAGCTCACCTCAGGGGGCCTACGAGCAGTACTTC
CASSPQGAYEQYF
>NA|TRBJ2-3|TRBD1|TRBV5-1
TGCGCCAGCAGACAGGGGGCTAGCACAGATACGCAGTATTTT
CASRQGASTDTQYF
>NA|TRBJ1-1|NA|TRBV7-2
TGTGCCAGCAGCTTGGTTGACACAGGGAGCACTGAAGCTTTCTTT
CASSLVDTGSTEAFF
>NA|TRBJ2-3|TRBD2|TRBV19
TGTGCCAGTAGTATAGGTTTAACTAGCGGGGGGCGAAGGGATACGCAGTATTTT
CASSIGLTSGGRRDTQYF
>NA|TRBJ1-4|NA|TRBV6-5
TGTGCCAGCAGTTACTGGGGGGCAACTAATGAAAAACTGTTTTTT
CASSYWGATNEKLFF
>NA|TRBJ2-7|TRBD1|TRBV10-3
TGTGCCATCAGTGAGGACAGGGGGCTAGAGGAGCAGTACTTC
CAISEDRGLEEQYF
>once|TRBJ1-1|NA|TRBV5-4
TGTGCCAGCAGCTCCGACAGACCTGAAGCTTTCTTT
CASSSDRPEAFF
>NA|TRBJ2-2|NA|TRBV18
TGTGCCAGCTCCCAACAGGGAACCCCGGTCACCGGGGAGCTGTTTTTT
CASSQQGTPVTGELFF
>NA|TRBJ1-1|NA|TRBV29-1
TGCAGCACCCAAACCGGGACTGAAGCTTTCTTT
CSTQTGTEAFF
>NA|TRBJ1-1|NA|TRBV4-2
TGTGCCAGCAGCCTTGGGCCGAACACTGAAGCTTTCTTT
CASSLGPNTEAFF
>NA|TRBJ2-2|NA|TRBV6-5
TGTGCCAGCAGTTACTCTCGGGCGAACACCGGGGAGCTGTTTTTT
CASSYSRANTGELFF
>many|TRBJ2-2|TRBD2|TRBV19
TGTGCCAGTAGTAAACTAGCGGGTCGGACCGGGGAGCTGTTTTTT
CASSKLAGRTGELFF
>NA|TRBJ1-2|NA|TRBV19
TGTGCCAGTAACCCCACGACAGGCGCTGGCTACACCTTC
CASNPTTGAGYTF
>NA|TRBJ2-5|TRBD2|TRBV5-4
TGTGCCAGCAGCAAGACTAGCGGGCCCAAAGAGACCCAGTACTTC
CASSKTSGPKETQYF
>NA|TRBJ2-1|TRBD2|TRBV5-4
TGTGCCAGCAGCTCCAGACTAGCGGGGGGCTACAATGAGCAGTTCTTC
CASSSRLAGGYNEQFF
>NA|TRBJ2-7|TRBD1|TRBV27
TGTGCCAGCAGTACGGGACAGGACTACGAGCAGTACTTC
CASSTGQDYEQYF
>few|TRBJ1-5|NA|TRBV4-2
TGTGCCAGCAGCCAATCAGTTTATAGCAATCAGCCCCAGCATTTT
CASSQSVYSNQPQHF
>NA|TRBJ1-2|TRBD1|TRBV18
TGTGCCAGCTCACCATGGACAGGGGTCGACTATGGCTACACCTTC
CASSPWTGVDYGYTF
>NA|TRBJ1-1|NA|TRBV6-1
TGTGCCAGCAGCCTTGGAGGAGGTTTCGGTGAAGCTTTCTTT
CASSLGGGFGEAFF
>NA|TRBJ2-1|TRBD2|TRBV5-1
TGCGCCAGCAGCTCAGCCTATCTAGCGGGGGCTTACAATGAGCAGTTCTTC
CASSSAYLAGAYNEQFF
>NA|TRBJ2-7|TRBD1|TRBV7-2
TGTGCCAGCAGCTCCTTAACCGGGACAGGTCTCTACGAGCAGTACTTC
CASSSLTGTGLYEQYF
>few|TRBJ1-6|NA|TRBV19
TGTGCCAGTAGTTCAAAGACAGCGTATAATTCACCCCTCCACTTT
CASSSKTAYNSPLHF
>NA|TRBJ2-1|NA|TRBV25-1
TGTGCCAGCAGTTCACGCGGGGGCCCCTACAATGAGCAGTTCTTC
CASSSRGGPYNEQFF
>NA|TRBJ1-5|TRBD1|TRBV6-5
TGTGCCAGCAGTCGACAGGGTATCAATCAGCCCCAGCATTTT
CASSRQGINQPQHF
>NA|TRBJ2-5|TRBD2|TRBV4-2
TGTGCCAGCAGCCAAGATCTTGGACTAGCGGGAGGCCAAGAGACCCAGTACTTC
CASSQDLGLAGGQETQYF
>NA|TRBJ1-2|TRBD1|TRBV28
TGTGCCAGCAGTTTATTAGGGGGCCGGGGAGAGGGCTACACCTTC
CASSLLGGRGEGYTF
>NA|TRBJ1-1|NA|TRBV28
TGTGCCAGCAGTTTATCTACCGGGGAAGCTTTCTTT
CASSLSTGEAFF
>NA|TRBJ2-3|NA|TRBV6-5
TGTGCCAGCAGTAGCCGCGGACTGAGCACAGATACGCAGTATTTT
CASSSRGLSTDTQYF
>NA|TRBJ2-2|TRBD2|TRBV5-4
TGTGCCAGCAGCTCCGGGGGGGCCAACACCGGGGAGCTGTTTTTT
CASSSGGANTGELFF
>NA|TRBJ1-2|TRBD1|TRBV4-3
TGCGCCAGCAGCTTTCAGACAGGGGAAGGTTATGGCTACACCTTC
CASSFQTGEGYGYTF
>NA|TRBJ2-7|NA|TRBV10-1
TGCGCCAGCAGTGAGTCGGGGGCCCCGGGGCAGTACTTC
CASSESGAPGQYF
>once|TRBJ2-3|TRBD1|TRBV7-2
TGTGCCAGCAGCACGGGACAGGGGTCCGATACGCAGTATTTT
CASSTGQGSDTQYF
>many|TRBJ1-6|TRBD1|TRBV7-8
TGTGCCAGCAGCCCGATGGACAGGGGCTATAATTCACCCCTCCACTTT
CASSPMDRGYNSPLHF
>NA|TRBJ2-3|TRBD2|TRBV11-2
TGTGCCAGCAGCCCTAGCGGGGGAAGAGATACGCAGTATTTT
CASSPSGGRDTQYF